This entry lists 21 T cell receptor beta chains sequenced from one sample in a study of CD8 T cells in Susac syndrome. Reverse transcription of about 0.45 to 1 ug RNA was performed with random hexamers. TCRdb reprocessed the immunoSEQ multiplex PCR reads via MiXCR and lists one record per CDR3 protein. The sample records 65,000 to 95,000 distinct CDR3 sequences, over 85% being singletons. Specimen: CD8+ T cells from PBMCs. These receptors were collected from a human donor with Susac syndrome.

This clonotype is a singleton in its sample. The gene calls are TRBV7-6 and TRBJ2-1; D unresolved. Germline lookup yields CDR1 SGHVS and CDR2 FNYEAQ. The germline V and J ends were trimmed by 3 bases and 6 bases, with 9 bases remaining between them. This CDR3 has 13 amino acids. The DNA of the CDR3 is TGTGCCAGCAGCTTCAGCCCCGGCAATGAGCAGTTCTTC. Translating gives CASSFSPGNEQFF.

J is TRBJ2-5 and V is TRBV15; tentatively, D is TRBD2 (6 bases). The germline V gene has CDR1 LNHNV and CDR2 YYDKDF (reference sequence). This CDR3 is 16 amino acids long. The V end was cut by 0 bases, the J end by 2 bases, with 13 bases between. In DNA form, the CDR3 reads TGTGCCACCAGCAGAGAAGGGGAGGAGAAGCAAGAGACCCAGTACTTC. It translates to CATSREGEEKQETQYF.

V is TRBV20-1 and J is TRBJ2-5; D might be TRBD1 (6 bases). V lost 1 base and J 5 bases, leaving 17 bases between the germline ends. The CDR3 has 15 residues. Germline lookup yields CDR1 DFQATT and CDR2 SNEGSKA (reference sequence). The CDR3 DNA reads TGCAGTGCTAGAGTCCCAGGGGCTGTCTTCGAGACCCAGTACTTC. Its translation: CSARVPGAVFETQYF.

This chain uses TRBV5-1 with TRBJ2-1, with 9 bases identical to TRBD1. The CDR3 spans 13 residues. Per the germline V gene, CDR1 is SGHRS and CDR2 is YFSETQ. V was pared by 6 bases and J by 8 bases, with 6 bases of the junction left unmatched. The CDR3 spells CASTGTGLYEQFF. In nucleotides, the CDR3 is TGCGCCAGCACCGGGACAGGGCTGTATGAGCAGTTCTTC.

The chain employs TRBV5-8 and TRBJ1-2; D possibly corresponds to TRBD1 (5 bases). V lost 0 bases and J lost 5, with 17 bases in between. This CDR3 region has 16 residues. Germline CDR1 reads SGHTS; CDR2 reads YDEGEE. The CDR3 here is CASSLGIGGVPYGYTF. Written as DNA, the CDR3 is TGTGCCAGCAGCTTGGGGATCGGGGGGGTCCCTTATGGCTACACCTTC.

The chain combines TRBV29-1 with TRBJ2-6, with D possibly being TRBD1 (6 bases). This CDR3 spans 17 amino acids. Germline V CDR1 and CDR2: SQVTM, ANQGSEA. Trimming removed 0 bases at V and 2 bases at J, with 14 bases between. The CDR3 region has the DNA TGCAGCGTTGAAGATTTTCGGGACACCCCTGGGGCCAACGTCCTGACTTTC. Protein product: CSVEDFRDTPGANVLTF. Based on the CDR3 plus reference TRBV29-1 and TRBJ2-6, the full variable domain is SAVISQKPSRDICQRGTSLTIQCQVDSQVTMMFWYRQQPGQSLTLIATANQGSEATYESGFVIDKFPISRPNLTFSTLTVSNMSPEDSSIYLCSVEDFRDTPGANVLTFGAGSRLTVL.

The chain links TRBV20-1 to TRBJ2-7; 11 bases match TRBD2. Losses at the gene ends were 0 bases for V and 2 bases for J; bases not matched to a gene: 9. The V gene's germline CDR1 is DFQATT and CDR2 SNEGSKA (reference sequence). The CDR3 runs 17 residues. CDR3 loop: CSARDPHGTSGPYEQYF. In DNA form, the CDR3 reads TGCAGTGCTAGAGACCCACACGGGACTAGCGGACCCTACGAGCAGTACTTC.

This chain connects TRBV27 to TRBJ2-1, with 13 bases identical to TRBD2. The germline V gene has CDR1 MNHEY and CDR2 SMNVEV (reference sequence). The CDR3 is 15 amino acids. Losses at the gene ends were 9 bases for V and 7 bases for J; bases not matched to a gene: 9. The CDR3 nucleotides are TGTGCCAGTTCCCTGACTAGCGGGAGGCGGAATGAGCAGTTCTTC. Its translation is CASSLTSGRRNEQFF.

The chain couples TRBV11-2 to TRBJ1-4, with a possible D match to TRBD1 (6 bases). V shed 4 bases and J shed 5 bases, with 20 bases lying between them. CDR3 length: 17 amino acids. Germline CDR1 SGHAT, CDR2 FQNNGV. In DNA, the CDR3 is TGTGCCAGCAGCTCGCCTCGGTACAGGGCCGAGAATGAAAAACTGTTTTTT. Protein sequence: CASSSPRYRAENEKLFF. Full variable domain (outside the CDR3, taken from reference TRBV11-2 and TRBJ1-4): EAGVAQSPRYKIIEKRQSVAFWCNPISGHATLYWYQQILGQGPKLLIQFQNNGVVDDSQLPKDRFSAERLKGVDSTLKIQPAKLEDSAVYLCASSSPRYRAENEKLFFGSGTQLSVL.

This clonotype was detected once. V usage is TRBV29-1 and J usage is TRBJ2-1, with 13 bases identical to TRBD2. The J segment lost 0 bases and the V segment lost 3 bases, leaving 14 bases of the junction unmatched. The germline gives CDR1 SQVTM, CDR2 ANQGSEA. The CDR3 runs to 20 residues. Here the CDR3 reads CSVEIVPGLAGESSYNEQFF. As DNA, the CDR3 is TGCAGCGTTGAGATAGTTCCCGGACTAGCGGGGGAGAGCTCCTACAATGAGCAGTTCTTC.

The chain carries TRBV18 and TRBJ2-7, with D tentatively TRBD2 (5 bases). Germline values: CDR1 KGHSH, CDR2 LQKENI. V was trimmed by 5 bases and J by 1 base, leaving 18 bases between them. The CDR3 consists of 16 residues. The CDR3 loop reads CASSSLGIALSYEQYF. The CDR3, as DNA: TGTGCCAGCTCATCCCTCGGGATAGCGCTTTCCTACGAGCAGTACTTC. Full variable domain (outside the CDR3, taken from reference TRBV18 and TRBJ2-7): NAGVMQNPRHLVRRRGQEARLRCSPMKGHSHVYWYRQLPEEGLKFMVYLQKENIIDESGMPKERFSAEFPKEGPSILRIQQVVRGDSAAYFCASSSLGIALSYEQYFGPGTRLTVT.

CDR3 bases: TGTGCCAGCAGCTTGATGGGACAGCCTTACGAGCAGTACTTC. Translation gives CASSLMGQPYEQYF. The V call is TRBV5-6, the J call TRBJ2-7, with 7 bases that match TRBD1. Per the germline V gene, CDR1 is SGHDT and CDR2 is YYEEEE. Trimming at V came to 1 base and at J to 4 bases, leaving 5 bases not matched to a gene. The CDR3 runs to 14 residues.

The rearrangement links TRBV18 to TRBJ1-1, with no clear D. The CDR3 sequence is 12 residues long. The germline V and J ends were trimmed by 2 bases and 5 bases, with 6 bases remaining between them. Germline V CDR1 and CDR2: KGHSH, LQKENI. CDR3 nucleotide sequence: TGTGCCAGCTCACCATACGGGACTGAAGCTTTCTTT. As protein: CASSPYGTEAFF. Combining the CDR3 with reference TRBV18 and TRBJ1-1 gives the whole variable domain NAGVMQNPRHLVRRRGQEARLRCSPMKGHSHVYWYRQLPEEGLKFMVYLQKENIIDESGMPKERFSAEFPKEGPSILRIQQVVRGDSAAYFCASSPYGTEAFFGQGTRLTVV.

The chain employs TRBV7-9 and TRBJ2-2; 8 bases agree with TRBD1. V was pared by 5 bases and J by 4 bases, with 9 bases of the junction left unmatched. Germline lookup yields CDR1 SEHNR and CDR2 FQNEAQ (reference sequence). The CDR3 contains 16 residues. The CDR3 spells CASSPGQGVGTGELFF. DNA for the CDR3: TGTGCCAGCAGCCCCGGACAGGGTGTCGGCACCGGGGAGCTGTTTTTT.

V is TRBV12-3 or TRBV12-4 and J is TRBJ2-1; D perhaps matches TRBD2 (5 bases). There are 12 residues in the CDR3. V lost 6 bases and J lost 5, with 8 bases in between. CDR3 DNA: TGTGCCAGCAGGAGGGAGAACAATGAGCAGTTCTTC. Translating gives CASRRENNEQFF.

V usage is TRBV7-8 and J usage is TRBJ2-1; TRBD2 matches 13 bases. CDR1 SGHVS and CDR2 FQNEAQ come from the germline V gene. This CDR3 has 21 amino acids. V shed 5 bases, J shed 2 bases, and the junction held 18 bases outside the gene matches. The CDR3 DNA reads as TGTGCCAGCAGCCTCCTCGGAGGACTAGCGGGAGACGTAGGGACCTACAATGAGCAGTTCTTC. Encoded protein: CASSLLGGLAGDVGTYNEQFF. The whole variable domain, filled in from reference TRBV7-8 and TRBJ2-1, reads GAGVSQSPRYKVAKRGQDVALRCDPISGHVSLFWYQQALGQGPEFLTYFQNEAQLDKSGLPSDRFFAERPEGSVSTLKIQRTQQEDSAVYLCASSLLGGLAGDVGTYNEQFFGPGTRLTVL.

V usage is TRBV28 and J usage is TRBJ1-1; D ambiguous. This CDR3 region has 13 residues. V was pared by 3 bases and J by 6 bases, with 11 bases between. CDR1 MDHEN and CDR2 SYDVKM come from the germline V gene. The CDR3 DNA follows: TGTGCCAGCAGTTTTTCCCCCTTACCTGAAGCTTTCTTT. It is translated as CASSFSPLPEAFF.

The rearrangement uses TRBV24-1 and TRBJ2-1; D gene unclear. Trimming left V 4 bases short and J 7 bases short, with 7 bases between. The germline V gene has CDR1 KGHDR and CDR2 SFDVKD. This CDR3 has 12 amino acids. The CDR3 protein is CATSEHGNEQFF. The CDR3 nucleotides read TGTGCCACCAGTGAACACGGAAATGAGCAGTTCTTC.

CDR3 sequence reads: CASSVSGRAVDEQFF. CDR3 sequence (DNA): TGTGCCAGCAGCGTTAGCGGGAGGGCCGTAGATGAGCAGTTCTTC. The J gene is TRBJ2-1, the V gene TRBV5-4; 11 nucleotides agree with TRBD2. V lost 4 bases to trimming and J lost 8 bases; unmatched junction nucleotides: 8. Germline V CDR1 and CDR2: SGHNT, YYREEE (reference sequence). The CDR3 extends over 15 amino acids.

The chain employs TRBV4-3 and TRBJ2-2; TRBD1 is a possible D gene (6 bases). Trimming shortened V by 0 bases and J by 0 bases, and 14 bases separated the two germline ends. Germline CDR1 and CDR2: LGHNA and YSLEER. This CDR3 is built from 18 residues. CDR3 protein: CASSQDLIGTTNTGELFF. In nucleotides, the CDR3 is TGCGCCAGCAGCCAAGATCTTATCGGGACAACGAACACCGGGGAGCTGTTTTTT.

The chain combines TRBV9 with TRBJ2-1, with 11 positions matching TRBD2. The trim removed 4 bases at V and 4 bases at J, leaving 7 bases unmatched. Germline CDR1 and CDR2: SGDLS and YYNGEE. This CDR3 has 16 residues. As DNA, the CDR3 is TGTGCCAGCAGCTTAGCGGGAGGGCTCTCGTACAATGAGCAGTTCTTC. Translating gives CASSLAGGLSYNEQFF.